The text below deals with one T cell receptor (beta chain). Its antigen is not known. The CDR3 runs to 14 residues. CDR1 and CDR2 (germline): SGHAT, FQNNGV. This sample was taken from a study of CXCR3-negative and CXCR3-positive naive CD8 T cells. The TRB libraries of cDNA were built by UMI-labeled 5' RACE. TCRdb processed the 5' RACE reads again and assigns one entry to each CDR3 protein, with no DNA. The listing records about 57,000 distinct CDR3 sequences. Broader study findings: Memory, not naive, CXCR3-negative and CXCR3-positive cells differed in TRBV-TRBJ usage.

Sequencing was carried out using memory CD8+ T cells from blood. The TCR was taken from a human donor in good health. Some clones in this sample may be carry-over from other donors' samples. The chain joins TRBV11-2 to TRBJ2-5. The CDR3 sequence: CASSPQEIQETQYF.